These T cell receptor beta chains were read from a single sample in a study of spatial heterogeneity in lung cancer. One entry per CDR3 protein, called by TCRdb with MiXCR from the 5' RACE reads. The sample comprises more than 4,500 distinct CDR3 sequences, under 3.5% of which are singletons, and 20% to 25% rests with the top ten. The sample here was normal lung tissue next to the tumor, taken at surgery. These receptors were collected from a male donor with early-stage non-small cell lung cancer. CDR3s include the opening cysteine and the closing phenylalanine or tryptophan. The order of the fields is D gene, V gene, J gene, clone size, CDR3 DNA, CDR3 protein. The D gene is left open where the match is weak. Clone size is not always given. Where it is, it says once, few, many or a class for expanded clones.

TRBD1	TRBV6-4	TRBJ2-3	many	TGTGCCAGCAGTGACGAGGCAGGGGGCGCAGATACGCAGTATTTT	CASSDEAGGADTQYF
TRBD2	TRBV9	TRBJ2-2	many	TGTGCCAGCAGCGTAGGAAGTAGCGGGAGGACCGGGGAGCTGTTTTTT	CASSVGSSGRTGELFF
TRBD1	TRBV29-1	TRBJ2-3	many	TGCAGCGTCAGGACAGGGCCTAGAGATACGCAGTATTTT	CSVRTGPRDTQYF
TRBD2	TRBV7-2	TRBJ2-4	many	TGTGCCAGCAGCTTACGTGGGTGGCGGGACCAACCGGGGGGTGCCAAAAACATTCAGTACTTC	CASSLRGWRDQPGGAKNIQYF
TRBD2	TRBV24-1	TRBJ2-3	medium-sized	TGTGCCACCAGTGATTTGCGGGCGGGGGTCACAGATACGCAGTATTTT	CATSDLRAGVTDTQYF
TRBD1	TRBV7-2	TRBJ2-3	few	TGTGCCAGCAGCTTGAGACAGGGGAGTTGTGATACGCAGTATTTT	CASSLRQGSCDTQYF
TRBD2	TRBV3-1	TRBJ2-5	many	TGTGCCAGCAGCCGCATACTTCTAGCGGAAGAGACCCAGTACTTC	CASSRILLAEETQYF
TRBD1	TRBV11-2	TRBJ1-2	medium-sized	TGTGCCAGCAGCCTAACGCCCGACAGGGCTGGCTACACCTTC	CASSLTPDRAGYTF
TRBD1	TRBV10-3	TRBJ2-1	many	TGTGCCATCGGGGACAGGGGGCGCGTCAATGAGCAGTTCTTC	CAIGDRGRVNEQFF
TRBD1	TRBV10-1	TRBJ2-5	many	TGCGCCGCCTTGGGGGACAGGGCTGTTCAGACCCAGTACTTC	CAALGDRAVQTQYF
NA	TRBV30	TRBJ2-2	many	TGTGCCTGGAGAAGCGTGAGAAACTATTACACCGGGGAGCTGTTTTTT	CAWRSVRNYYTGELFF
TRBD1	TRBV6-5	TRBJ1-4	medium-sized	TGTGCCAGCAGTCAGGGGGACGGGGAGACTAATGAAAAACTGTTTTTT	CASSQGDGETNEKLFF
TRBD1	TRBV5-4	TRBJ1-1	many	TGTGCCAGCAGCTTGGTTGGGACAGAGATAAAAGCTTTCTTT	CASSLVGTEIKAFF
TRBD1	TRBV28	TRBJ1-1	medium-sized	TGTGCCAGCAGGAACTCCGCGCAGGGGGTATTGGGGAACACTGAAGCTTTCTTT	CASRNSAQGVLGNTEAFF
NA	TRBV5-1	TRBJ2-3	medium-sized	TGCGCCAGCAGCTTGGAACTAGGGGGGGCGCAAGATACGCAGTATTTT	CASSLELGGAQDTQYF
NA	TRBV7-2	TRBJ1-2	many	TGTGCCAGCACCGAGCTGGGCAGGGTCTATGGCTACACCTTC	CASTELGRVYGYTF
TRBD2	TRBV12-3/TRBV12-4	TRBJ2-7	NA	TGTGCCAGCAGGTCGGGGGAGGGCTACGAGCAGTACTTC	CASRSGEGYEQYF
TRBD1	TRBV7-2	TRBJ2-3	many	TGTGCCATCTCGACAGGGTATCTTAGCACAGATACGCAGTATTTT	CAISTGYLSTDTQYF
NA	TRBV5-1	TRBJ1-1	medium-sized	TGCGCCAGCAGCTTTACAGGGTCAGGCGACACTGAAGCTTTCTTT	CASSFTGSGDTEAFF
TRBD1	TRBV29-1	TRBJ2-3	many	TGCAGCGTAGCGGGCGGACAGGGGGCGACAGATACGCAGTATTTT	CSVAGGQGATDTQYF
NA	TRBV6-5	TRBJ1-1	many	TGTGCCAGCAGCAGGCCGGGAGCGGTTGAAGCTTTCTTT	CASSRPGAVEAFF
NA	TRBV5-1	TRBJ1-2	many	TGCGCCAGCAGCTTACGGGGCTCGGACTATGGCTACACCTTC	CASSLRGSDYGYTF
TRBD1	TRBV7-6	TRBJ2-2	few	TGTGCCAGCAGCTCCGACCCTCAGACAGGGCCCGGGGAGCTGTTTTTT	CASSSDPQTGPGELFF
NA	TRBV5-1	TRBJ2-5	medium-sized	TGCGCCAGCAGCCGTCAATGGACATTCCGCGGAGAGACCCAGTACTTC	CASSRQWTFRGETQYF
NA	TRBV7-9	TRBJ2-4	many	TGTGCCAGCAGCTTCGAACGGGAGAGAGGGGAAAACATTCAGTACTTC	CASSFERERGENIQYF
NA	TRBV2	TRBJ1-2	many	TGTGCCAGCAGTGAAAATCAGTACAACTATGGCTACACCTTC	CASSENQYNYGYTF
NA	TRBV29-1	TRBJ1-3	large	TGCAGCATCCTGGTCCCCAGCTCTGGAAACACCATATATTTT	CSILVPSSGNTIYF
NA	TRBV9	TRBJ1-1	medium-sized	TGTGCCAGCAGCGCCGGAGGGGGGGGGTGGAACACTGAAGCTTTCTTT	CASSAGGGGWNTEAFF